Included here is one TCR beta chain sequence, with context. V dropped 4 bases and J dropped 2 bases, with 15 bases sitting between them. CDR1 and CDR2 (germline): MDHEN, SYDVKM. This CDR3 contains 15 residues. TCRdb processed the RT-PCR reads anew with MiXCR; each CDR3 protein has one entry. The data show 800,000 or so distinct CDR3 sequences, with roughly 20% seen just once and roughly 10% held by the top ten. The data originate from a study of response to subunit inactivated influenza vaccine. The sample in question was PBMCs from blood, obtained more than 4 days after vaccination. This chain uses TRBV28 with TRBJ2-7; D call uncertain. This TCR came from a man in his fifties or sixties who received an inactivated influenza vaccine. CDR3 DNA sequence: TGTGCCAGCAGTTCTCTCTCGGGTCGAACCTACGAGCAGTACTTC. This translates into CASSSLSGRTYEQYF.